Below are 6 T cell receptor beta chains sequenced from a single sample in a study of blood T cell repertoires in COVID-19. TCRdb's copy holds only in-frame clones and misses some; the assay was immunoSEQ multiplex PCR. This sample has approximately 69,000 clones, with 75% to 90% found just once. Sequenced input: peripheral blood. These receptors were collected from a woman of 80 years or more with acute or convalescent COVID-19.

The chain recombines TRBV5-1 with TRBJ1-6; possibly TRBD1 for D (5 bases). In germline, CDR1 is SGHRS, CDR2 YFSETQ. The CDR3 runs 16 residues. Between the trimmed V and J ends, which lost 3 bases and 8 bases, there was a span of 18 bases. The CDR3 DNA sequence: TGCGCCAGCAGCTCGGGAGGTCGGTTGGGGGATTCACCCCTCCACTTT. Protein: CASSSGGRLGDSPLHF.

This clone turned up a few times. The chain is built from TRBV12-3 or TRBV12-4 and TRBJ1-1, with 7 bases fitting TRBD1. The CDR3 totals 12 residues. With 6 bases clipped from V and 11 bases from J, the junction kept 9 bases outside the gene matches. DNA for the CDR3: TGTGCCAGCAGCCTGACAGGGTCGTTGGCTTTCTTT. Amino acids: CASSLTGSLAFF.

The V and J genes are TRBV3-1 (or the pseudogene TRBV3-2) and TRBJ1-1; D gene ambiguous. The CDR3 has 17 amino acids. Trimming stripped 0 bases from V and 0 bases from J, with 14 bases between. Germline CDR1 LGHDT, CDR2 YNNKEL (reference sequence). The DNA for the CDR3 is TGTGCCAGCAGCCAAGAGGCGGGGAGGGTTATGAACACTGAAGCTTTCTTT. Protein: CASSQEAGRVMNTEAFF.

The V and J genes are TRBV2 and TRBJ1-3, with a tentative D call TRBD1 (5 bases). This CDR3 comprises 15 residues. In germline, CDR1 is SNHLY, CDR2 FYNNEI. The V end lost 6 bases, the J end lost 0 bases, and 12 bases lay between the germline ends. Written as DNA, the CDR3 is TGTGCCAGCAGGGACAACACATTCTCTGGAAACACCATATATTTT. Translation: CASRDNTFSGNTIYF.

The chain carries TRBV5-1 and TRBJ1-6; 9 bases map to TRBD1. Germline values: CDR1 SGHRS, CDR2 YFSETQ. This CDR3 contains 17 residues. After removal of 0 bases from V and 8 bases from J, the junction contained 9 bases not matched to a gene. The CDR3 DNA sequence: TGCGCCAGCAGCTTGGTTACTCCCGGGACAGGGTATTCACCCCTCCACTTT. The encoded protein is CASSLVTPGTGYSPLHF.

The genes are TRBV10-3 and TRBJ2-3, with D hard to call. This CDR3 region has 13 residues. From germline, CDR1 is ENHRY and CDR2 SYGVKD. Trimming took 8 bases from V and 0 from J, leaving 9 bases between them. CDR3 loop: CAIAQDSTDTQYF. DNA of the CDR3: TGTGCCATCGCGCAGGATAGCACAGATACGCAGTATTTT.